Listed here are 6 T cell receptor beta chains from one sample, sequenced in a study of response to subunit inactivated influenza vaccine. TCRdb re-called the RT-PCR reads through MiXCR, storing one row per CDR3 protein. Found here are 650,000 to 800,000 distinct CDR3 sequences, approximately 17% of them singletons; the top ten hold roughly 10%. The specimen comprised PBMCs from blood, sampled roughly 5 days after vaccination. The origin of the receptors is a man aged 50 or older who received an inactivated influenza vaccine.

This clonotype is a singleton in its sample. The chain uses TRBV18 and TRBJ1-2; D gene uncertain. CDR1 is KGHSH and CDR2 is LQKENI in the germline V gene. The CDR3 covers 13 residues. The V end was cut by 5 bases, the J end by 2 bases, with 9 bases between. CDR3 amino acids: CASSFDKNYGYTF. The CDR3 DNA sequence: TGTGCCAGCTCATTTGACAAGAACTATGGCTACACCTTC.

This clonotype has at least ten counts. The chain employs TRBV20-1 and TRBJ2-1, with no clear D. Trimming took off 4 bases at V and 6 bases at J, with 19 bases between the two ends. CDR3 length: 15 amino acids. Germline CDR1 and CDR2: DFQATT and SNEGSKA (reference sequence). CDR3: CSAIQDFANLNEQFF. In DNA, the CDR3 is TGCAGTGCTATTCAGGATTTCGCAAACCTCAATGAGCAGTTCTTC.

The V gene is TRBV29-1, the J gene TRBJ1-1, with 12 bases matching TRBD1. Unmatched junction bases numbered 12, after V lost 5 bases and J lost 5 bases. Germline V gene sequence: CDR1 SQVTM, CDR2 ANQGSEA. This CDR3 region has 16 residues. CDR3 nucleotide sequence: TGCAGCGTTCGCGCCGGGACAGGGGGCGATCGGACTGAAGCTTTCTTT. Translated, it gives CSVRAGTGGDRTEAFF.

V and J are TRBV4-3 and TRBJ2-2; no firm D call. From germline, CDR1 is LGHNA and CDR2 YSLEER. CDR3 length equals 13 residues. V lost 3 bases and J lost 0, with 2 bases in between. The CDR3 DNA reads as TGCGCCAGCAGCCAGTCGAACACCGGGGAGCTGTTTTTT. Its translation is CASSQSNTGELFF.

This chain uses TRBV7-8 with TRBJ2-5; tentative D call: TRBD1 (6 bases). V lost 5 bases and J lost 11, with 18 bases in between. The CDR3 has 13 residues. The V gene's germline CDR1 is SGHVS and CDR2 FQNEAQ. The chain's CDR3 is CASSLLTDREQYF. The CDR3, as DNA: TGTGCCAGCAGCCTACTAACGGACAGAGAACAGTACTTC.

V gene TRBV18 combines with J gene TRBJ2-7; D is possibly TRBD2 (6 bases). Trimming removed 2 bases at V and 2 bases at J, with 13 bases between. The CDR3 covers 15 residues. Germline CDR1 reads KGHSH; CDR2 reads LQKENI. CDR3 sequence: CASSPGEVGTYEQYF. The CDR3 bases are TGTGCCAGCTCACCAGGGGAGGTGGGAACCTACGAGCAGTACTTC.